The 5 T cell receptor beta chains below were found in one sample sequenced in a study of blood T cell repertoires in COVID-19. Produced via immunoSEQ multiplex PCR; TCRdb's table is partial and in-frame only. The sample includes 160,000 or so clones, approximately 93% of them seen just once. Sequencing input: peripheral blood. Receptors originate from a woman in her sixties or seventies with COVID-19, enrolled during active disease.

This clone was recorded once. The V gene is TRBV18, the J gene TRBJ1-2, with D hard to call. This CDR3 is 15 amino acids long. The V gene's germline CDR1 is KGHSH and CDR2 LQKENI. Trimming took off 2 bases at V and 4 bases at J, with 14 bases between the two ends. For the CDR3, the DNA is TGTGCCAGCTCACCAGAATCGGAGGCAGCCTATGGCTACACCTTC. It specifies CASSPESEAAYGYTF.

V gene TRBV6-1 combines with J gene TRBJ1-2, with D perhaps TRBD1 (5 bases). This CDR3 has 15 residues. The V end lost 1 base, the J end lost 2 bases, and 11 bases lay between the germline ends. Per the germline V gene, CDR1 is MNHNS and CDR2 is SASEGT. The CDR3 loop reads CASSEEGRVNYGYTF. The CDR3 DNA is TGTGCCAGCAGTGAAGAGGGCAGGGTAAACTATGGCTACACCTTC.

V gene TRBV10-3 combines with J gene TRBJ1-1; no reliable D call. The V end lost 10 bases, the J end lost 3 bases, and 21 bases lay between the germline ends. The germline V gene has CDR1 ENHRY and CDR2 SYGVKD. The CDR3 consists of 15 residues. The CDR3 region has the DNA TGTGCCACCAGCTCTCTTAACCCGAGGGACACTGAAGCTTTCTTT. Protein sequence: CATSSLNPRDTEAFF.

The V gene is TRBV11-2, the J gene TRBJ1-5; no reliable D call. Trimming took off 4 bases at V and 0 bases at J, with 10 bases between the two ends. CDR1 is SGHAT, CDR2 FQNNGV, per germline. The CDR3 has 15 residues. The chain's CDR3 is CASSSSVLSNQPQHF. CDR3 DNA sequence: TGTGCCAGCAGCTCCTCCGTTCTTAGCAATCAGCCCCAGCATTTT.

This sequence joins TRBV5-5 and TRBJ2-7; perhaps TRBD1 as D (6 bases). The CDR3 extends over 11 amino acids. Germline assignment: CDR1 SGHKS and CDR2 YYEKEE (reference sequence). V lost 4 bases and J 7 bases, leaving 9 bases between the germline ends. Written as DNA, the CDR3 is TGTGCCAGCAGCAAAGACAGGGAGCAGTACTTC. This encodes CASSKDREQYF. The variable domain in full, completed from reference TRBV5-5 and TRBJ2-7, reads DAGVTQSPTHLIKTRGQQVTLRCSPISGHKSVSWYQQVLGQGPQFIFQYYEKEERGRGNFPDRFSARQFPNYSSELNVNALLLGDSALYLCASSKDREQYFGPGTRLTVT.